What follows is one TCR beta chain and its context. The CDR3 sequence is 18 residues long. The ends were cut back, 6 bases at V and 4 bases at J, with 26 bases in the middle. Germline CDR1 SGHVS, CDR2 FNYEAQ. Participant age was roughly 18 to 95 years, and participants resided in fewer than 25 US areas. Self-reported history from a screening survey and questionnaire set each donor's cohort. Exposed study participants had met a COVID-19 case within 2 weeks before entry. Here immunoSEQ multiplex PCR was the method, and the copy in TCRdb shows in-frame clones only, minus some. Counted here are about 140,000 clones, about four fifths occurring once; the ten biggest clones make up roughly 1.7%. This entry is derived from a study of blood T cell repertoires in COVID-19.

This rearrangement joins TRBV7-6 to TRBJ2-3; weak D call: TRBD1 (6 bases). Sequenced material: PBMCs or T cells enriched from blood (not recorded which). The TCR sequence derives from a woman between 18 and 30 years old who had been exposed to COVID-19. CDR3 sequence: CASSFTQGIAEMADTQYF. The CDR3 DNA is TGTGCCAGCAGTTTCACTCAGGGGATCGCGGAGATGGCAGATACGCAGTATTTT.